This passage covers 14 T cell receptor beta chains from one sample sequenced in a study of patients and donors after allogeneic stem cell transplantation. TCRdb re-called the RT-PCR reads with MiXCR, one entry per CDR3 protein. The table records approximately 250,000 distinct CDR3 sequences, 14% of them present only once. The source material was blood, either unsorted or a sorted T cell fraction (not recorded which). Source of these receptors: a human donor who was either an allogeneic HSCT recipient or a stem cell or donor lymphocyte infusion donor (not recorded which). It is not recorded whose cells these are; they may come from a transplant donor.

In this sample, this clonotype turned up a few times. The chain carries TRBV20-1 and TRBJ1-4; 9 bases fit TRBD1. V was clipped by 1 base and J by 6 bases; unmatched bases: 3. Germline V gene lookup returns CDR1 DFQATT and CDR2 SNEGSKA (reference sequence). CDR3 length equals 14 residues. The DNA of the CDR3 is TGCAGTGCTAGAGGGACAGGGGAGGATGAAAAACTGTTTTTT. Translated, it gives CSARGTGEDEKLFF.

A remark on this clonotype: Germline and junction disagree at one end, which may indicate a read error. V usage is TRBV3-1 and J usage is TRBJ2-1; D perhaps matches TRBD2 (7 bases). Germline-derived CDR1 and CDR2 are LGHDT and YNNKEL (reference sequence). CDR3 length: 16 amino acids. CDR3: CASSLAAGASYYEQFF. In DNA form, the CDR3 reads TGTGCCAGCAGCCTAGCGGCGGGGGCCTCCTACTATGAGCAGTTCTTC.

The chain uses TRBV7-3 and TRBJ2-4; 7 nucleotides line up with TRBD1. V lost 5 bases, J lost 7 bases, and 17 bases stayed unmatched. Germline V gene sequence: CDR1 SGHTA, CDR2 FQGTGA. The CDR3 length is 17 residues. The CDR3 is CASSPTFLVQGENIQYF. The DNA for the CDR3 is TGTGCCAGCAGCCCAACGTTTCTCGTCCAGGGGGAGAACATTCAGTACTTC.

This clonotype has a count of ten or more. This chain joins TRBV18 and TRBJ2-7; TRBD1 matches 9 bases. The J segment lost 4 bases and the V segment lost 6 bases, leaving 16 bases of the junction unmatched. Germline assignment: CDR1 KGHSH and CDR2 LQKENI. CDR3 length: 17 amino acids. CDR3 DNA sequence: TGTGCCAGCTCCCTTACTACCGGGACAGGGCACTCTTACGAGCAGTACTTC. It encodes CASSLTTGTGHSYEQYF.

There are a few counts of this clonotype. CDR3 sequence reads: CASSRLAGGQYEQFF. CDR3 coding DNA: TGTGCCAGCAGTCGACTAGCGGGGGGCCAGTATGAGCAGTTCTTC. The gene calls are TRBV6-2 or TRBV6-3 and TRBJ2-1; 13 bases agree with TRBD2. The CDR3 is 15 amino acids. The ends lost 5 bases at V and 8 bases at J; junction bases unmatched: 6. Germline V lookup: CDR1 MNHEY, CDR2 SVGEGT.

This clonotype showed up many times. This rearrangement joins TRBV20-1 to TRBJ2-1; the match to TRBD2 covers 8 bases. This CDR3 has 16 amino acids. Germline CDR1 and CDR2: DFQATT and SNEGSKA (reference sequence). V was clipped by 0 bases and J by 3 bases; unmatched bases: 7. CDR3 loop: CSARDEERGNYNEQFF. The DNA of the CDR3 is TGCAGTGCTAGAGATGAGGAGCGGGGGAACTACAATGAGCAGTTCTTC.

This clonotype was seen ten or more times. V usage is TRBV6-1 and J usage is TRBJ2-4; D might be TRBD1 or TRBD2, each matching 5 bases. Trimming stripped 3 bases from V and 3 bases from J, with 9 bases between. The V gene's germline CDR1 is MNHNS and CDR2 SASEGT. The CDR3 is 14 residues long. The CDR3, as DNA: TGTGCCAGCAGTGAGGGGGTTGGCAAAAACATTCAGTACTTC. Its translation is CASSEGVGKNIQYF.

This clonotype has more than one count but fewer than ten. This rearrangement joins TRBV6-5 to TRBJ1-2, with D uncertain. CDR3 size: 15 residues. V gave up 0 bases and J gave up 4 bases, with 12 bases separating them. Germline assignment: CDR1 MNHEY and CDR2 SVGAGI. The CDR3 DNA follows: TGTGCCAGCAGTTACTCGGGTGTGAGGATCTATGGCTACACCTTC. It yields the protein CASSYSGVRIYGYTF.

This clonotype has a handful of counts. This chain joins TRBV5-1 and TRBJ2-2, with a weak D call TRBD2 (5 bases). Germline CDR1 is SGHRS and CDR2 is YFSETQ. Trimming took off 1 base at V and 5 bases at J, with 12 bases between the two ends. The CDR3 loop spans 15 amino acids. CDR3 coding DNA: TGCGCCAGCAGCTTGAGGGAGAGTCGTACCGGGGAGCTGTTTTTT. Translated: CASSLRESRTGELFF.

In its sample, this clonotype was seen once. The chain employs TRBV9 and TRBJ2-1; D is possibly TRBD2 (6 bases). The V gene lost 7 bases and the J gene lost 5 bases, with 13 bases spanning the gap. Looked up from germline, CDR1 is SGDLS and CDR2 is YYNGEE. CDR3 size: 13 residues. The CDR3 DNA reads TGTGCCAGCGCCGGGACTCGGAACAATGAGCAGTTCTTC. The encoded protein is CASAGTRNNEQFF.

This clonotype appeared many times. Germline and junction disagree at one end, which may indicate a read error. V and J are TRBV24-1 and TRBJ2-3; 7 bases fit TRBD2. The CDR3 spans 13 residues. Germline CDR1 KGHDR, CDR2 SFDVKD. The DNA for the CDR3 is TGTGCCTCCAGCCTAGCGGACACAGATACGCAGTATTTT. Translation gives CASSLADTDTQYF.

This chain joins TRBV29-1 and TRBJ1-5, with D maybe TRBD1 (5 bases). The CDR3 has 13 residues. The germline V gene has CDR1 SQVTM and CDR2 ANQGSEA. V was pared by 5 bases and J by 5 bases, with 13 bases between. The DNA of the CDR3 is TGCAGCGTTCGGCTGGGGGTTGATCAGCCCCAGCATTTT. Translated, it gives CSVRLGVDQPQHF.

This clonotype was detected ten times or more. The J gene is TRBJ1-1, the V gene TRBV20-1; TRBD1 might be the D (5 bases). Germline V lookup: CDR1 DFQATT, CDR2 SNEGSKA (reference sequence). This CDR3 region has 16 residues. Trimming removed 5 bases at V and 6 bases at J, with 25 bases between. The CDR3 sequence: CSAGGWGGSYAAEAFF. The CDR3 DNA is TGCAGTGCTGGGGGGTGGGGAGGTTCTTACGCGGCTGAAGCTTTCTTT.

J is TRBJ1-2 and V is TRBV12-3 or TRBV12-4, with D perhaps TRBD1 (6 bases). The length of the CDR3 is 13 residues. V lost 6 bases and J 8 bases, leaving 16 bases between the germline ends. Here the CDR3 DNA reads TGTGCCAGCAGCAATACAGGGTCGCGGGGCTACACCTTC. Amino acids: CASSNTGSRGYTF.